This T cell receptor beta chain derives from a study of PD-1 blockade in classical Hodgkin lymphoma. Study-wide findings and caveats: It was reported that newly diagnosed patients had less baseline TCR diversity than healthy donors. Patients who responded completely had about the same baseline diversity as newly diagnosed patients.

The length of the CDR3 is 18 residues. Trimming shortened V by 6 bases and J by 0 bases, and 21 bases separated the two germline ends. Turning to this clone: The antigen is unknown.

Noted time point: cycle 4 day 1 (C4D1), after about 6 weeks of nivolumab. All patients relapsed after autologous stem cell transplantation, and brentuximab vedotin exposure varied. The data were produced by immunoSEQ multiplex PCR, yet TCRdb's version contains in-frame clones alone and is incomplete. The sample holds about 60,000 clones, about 90% seen once. The sequence was obtained from a human donor with classical Hodgkin lymphoma. V gene TRBV23-1 combines with J gene TRBJ1-5; D is perhaps TRBD1 (5 bases). TRBV23-1 qualifies as an ORF whose function is uncertain. Material: peripheral blood mononuclear cells (PBMCs), obtained before the fourth cycle of nivolumab. The CDR3 is CASRPTEGRVYSNQPQHF. The CDR3 DNA reads as TGCGCCAGCAGGCCCACAGAGGGGAGAGTCTATAGCAATCAGCCCCAGCATTTT.